A single sample is the source of the 25 T cell receptor beta chains below, sequenced in a study of blood T cell repertoires in COVID-19 (dated by TCRdb to the early 2020s). Library generation was performed with the immunoSEQ multiplex PCR assay. TCRdb mirrors the immuneACCESS table, restricted to in-frame sequences. Some clones are absent from its copies; in checked studies, under half trace to an unresolved V gene, and the reason for the others is unknown. This sample gives 290,000 or so clones in total; around 83% of them show up just once. The ten largest clonotypes hold about 5% of the sample. Sequences were obtained from PBMCs or T cells enriched from blood (not recorded which). Receptors originate from a man aged 35 to 55 who had been exposed to COVID-19.

This chain links TRBV6-5 with TRBJ2-5; TRBD1 matches 8 bases. The CDR3 extends over 13 amino acids. Germline lookup yields CDR1 MNHEY and CDR2 SVGAGI. The trim removed 10 bases at V and 0 bases at J, leaving 4 bases unmatched. In DNA form, the CDR3 reads TGTGCCACCCGACAGGGGAACCAAGAGACCCAGTACTTC. This encodes CATRQGNQETQYF.

The gene calls are TRBV27 and TRBJ1-6; possibly TRBD1 for D (6 bases). Trimming left V 6 bases short and J 3 bases short, with 15 bases between. The CDR3 runs 16 residues. From germline, CDR1 is MNHEY and CDR2 SMNVEV (reference sequence). The CDR3 DNA sequence: TGTGCCAGCAGCTCAGGGGACGTAGGCTATAATTCACCCCTCCACTTT. As protein: CASSSGDVGYNSPLHF.

The V and J genes are TRBV9 and TRBJ1-1, with a possible D match to TRBD1 (6 bases). Trimming took 3 bases from V and 0 from J, leaving 9 bases between them. Germline V gives CDR1 SGDLS, CDR2 YYNGEE. This CDR3 spans 14 amino acids. CDR3: CASSGTALNTEAFF. CDR3 DNA: TGTGCCAGCAGCGGGACAGCGTTGAACACTGAAGCTTTCTTT.

This chain uses TRBV18 with TRBJ1-1; the D gene is possibly TRBD1 (6 bases). The length of the CDR3 is 15 residues. V was shortened by 3 bases and J by 0 bases, with 11 bases between the two germline ends. Germline CDR1 and CDR2: KGHSH and LQKENI. The CDR3 is CASSPRGAMNTEAFF. CDR3 sequence (DNA): TGTGCCAGCTCACCTCGGGGGGCAATGAACACTGAAGCTTTCTTT.

This chain uses TRBV19 with TRBJ1-4; 10 nucleotides match TRBD1. Germline V gives CDR1 LNHDA, CDR2 SQIVND (reference sequence). The ends lost 5 bases at V and 7 bases at J; junction bases unmatched: 7. The CDR3 spans 15 residues. CDR3: CASSLDRGRSEKLFF. The CDR3 DNA follows: TGTGCCAGTAGTCTTGACAGGGGGCGCAGTGAAAAACTGTTTTTT.

V is TRBV24-1 and J is TRBJ2-3; no clear D gene. Germline V CDR1 and CDR2: KGHDR, SFDVKD. The CDR3 runs 12 residues. The V and J ends lost 5 bases and 4 bases respectively, with 6 bases between them. CDR3 nucleotides: TGTGCCACCAGTGGGAGTTCAGATACGCAGTATTTT. Amino acids: CATSGSSDTQYF.

This clone was recorded only once. The rearrangement joins TRBV20-1 to TRBJ2-5, with 10 bases fitting TRBD2. Germline V gene sequence: CDR1 DFQATT, CDR2 SNEGSKA (reference sequence). With V trimmed by 3 bases and J by 5 bases, 6 bases remained unmatched. The CDR3 has 14 amino acids. CDR3 sequence reads: CSASSLTSGETQYF. CDR3 in DNA: TGCAGTGCTAGTTCCCTGACTAGCGGGGAGACCCAGTACTTC.

The chain couples TRBV9 to TRBJ2-7; D possibly corresponds to TRBD2 (5 bases). CDR1 is SGDLS, CDR2 YYNGEE, per germline. V was pared by 4 bases and J by 3 bases, with 17 bases between. CDR3 length: 15 amino acids. As DNA, the CDR3 is TGTGCCAGCAGCCCGCGGCCATCGAGGGACTACGAGCAGTACTTC. It is translated as CASSPRPSRDYEQYF.

The chain uses TRBV5-4 and TRBJ1-2; D is unclear. The CDR3 covers 16 residues. Trimming took 1 base from V and 0 from J, leaving 13 bases between them. The germline V gene encodes CDR1 SGHNT and CDR2 YYREEE (reference sequence). The DNA for the CDR3 is TGTGCCAGCAGCTTGTCTCTCCAGATCGCTAACTATGGCTACACCTTC. Protein: CASSLSLQIANYGYTF.

V usage is TRBV7-9 and J usage is TRBJ2-2, with 14 bases identical to TRBD2. Germline CDR1 is SEHNR and CDR2 is FQNEAQ (reference sequence). With V trimmed by 5 bases and J by 6 bases, 11 bases remained unmatched. This CDR3 has 18 amino acids. CDR3 DNA: TGTGCCAGCAGCACCAAGGGACTAGCGGGAGAAAGGGCCGGGGAGCTGTTTTTT. This gives the protein CASSTKGLAGERAGELFF.

The J gene is TRBJ2-1, the V gene TRBV6-4; 15 bases are shared with TRBD2. The CDR3 totals 15 residues. Trimming at V came to 4 bases and at J to 10 bases, leaving 5 bases not matched to a gene. Germline V gene data show CDR1 as MRHNA and CDR2 as SNTAGT. Here the CDR3 DNA reads TGTGCCAGCAGTGCCGGGGGACTAGCGGGAGGCGAGCAGTTCTTC. Protein product: CASSAGGLAGGEQFF.

V and J are TRBV19 and TRBJ2-1; perhaps TRBD2 as D (6 bases). The CDR3 is 12 residues long. Germline V gene lookup returns CDR1 LNHDA and CDR2 SQIVND (reference sequence). With 4 bases removed from V and 12 bases from J, the gap between germline ends came to 13 bases. The CDR3 nucleotides read TGTGCCAGTAGTACCCTCGGAGGGTGGCAGTTCTTC. It yields the protein CASSTLGGWQFF.

This sequence joins TRBV27 and TRBJ1-4; D is possibly TRBD1 (5 bases). Germline V gene lookup returns CDR1 MNHEY and CDR2 SMNVEV (reference sequence). The germline V and J ends were trimmed by 6 bases and 5 bases, with 7 bases remaining between them. The length of the CDR3 is 12 residues. The CDR3 reads CASSDRNEKLFF. CDR3 coding DNA: TGTGCCAGCAGCGACAGAAATGAAAAACTGTTTTTT.

This clone was recorded once. The chain is built from TRBV6-5 and TRBJ2-1, with D unclear. The CDR3 is 12 amino acids. Germline V gene lookup returns CDR1 MNHEY and CDR2 SVGAGI. The V end lost 7 bases, the J end lost 0 bases, and 4 bases lay between the germline ends. The CDR3 DNA reads TGTGCCAGCACCATCTCCTACAATGAGCAGTTCTTC. Translation gives CASTISYNEQFF.

CDR3 region: CASSLGQIYGYTF. CDR3 sequence (DNA): TGTGCCAGCAGTTTAGGACAGATTTATGGCTACACCTTC. The chain combines TRBV12-3 or TRBV12-4 with TRBJ1-2, with TRBD1 as a possible D gene (5 bases). This CDR3 region has 13 residues. Between the trimmed V and J ends, which lost 1 base and 5 bases, there was a span of 8 bases.

This clone was found once. The chain uses TRBV2 and TRBJ2-1; TRBD2 matches at 7 bases. The V gene end was trimmed by 2 bases and the J gene end by 5 bases; junction bases not matched to a gene: 3. Germline-derived CDR1 and CDR2 are SNHLY and FYNNEI. The length of the CDR3 is 14 residues. The CDR3 DNA reads as TGTGCCAGCAGTGAATCGGCGGGAGACAATGAGCAGTTCTTC. Amino acids: CASSESAGDNEQFF.

CDR3: CASSATQTDTQYF. The CDR3, as DNA: TGTGCCAGCAGTGCGACACAAACAGATACGCAGTATTTT. The genes are TRBV12-3 or TRBV12-4 and TRBJ2-3; D not resolved. The V end lost 5 bases, the J end lost 3 bases, and 9 bases lay between the germline ends. The CDR3 loop spans 13 amino acids.

Details on this clone: This may come from a read error, since a much larger clone is one base off. CDR3: CATSAGTDTQYF. CDR3 nucleotides: TGTGCCACCAGTGCGGGCACAGATACGCAGTATTTT. This chain uses TRBV24-1 with TRBJ2-3; D is unclear. This CDR3 is 12 amino acids long. V was pared by 5 bases and J by 1 base, with 3 bases between. Germline lookup yields CDR1 KGHDR and CDR2 SFDVKD.

V usage is TRBV5-8 and J usage is TRBJ1-5, with a tentative D call TRBD1 (5 bases). V was trimmed by 4 bases and J by 5 bases, leaving 16 bases between them. CDR3 length: 15 amino acids. Germline values: CDR1 SGHTS, CDR2 YDEGEE. The CDR3 reads CASSPGTIGDQPQHF. CDR3 sequence (DNA): TGTGCCAGCAGCCCCGGGACTATAGGGGATCAGCCCCAGCATTTT.

Only one count was recorded for this clone. The CDR3 region is CASSVPAGELFF. In DNA form, the CDR3 reads TGTGCCAGCAGCGTTCCGGCCGGGGAGCTGTTTTTT. The rearrangement links TRBV6-5 to TRBJ2-2; D call uncertain. V lost 6 bases and J 6 bases, leaving 8 bases between the germline ends. Germline CDR1 is MNHEY and CDR2 is SVGAGI. This CDR3 region has 12 residues.

CDR3 in DNA: TGTGCCAGCAGCTCCGACAGGGGCGGCAAAAACATTCAGTACTTC. This encodes CASSSDRGGKNIQYF. This chain uses TRBV7-9 with TRBJ2-4, with 8 bases identical to TRBD1. The CDR3 consists of 15 residues. After removal of 4 bases from V and 3 bases from J, the junction contained 5 bases not matched to a gene. Germline loops: CDR1 SEHNR, CDR2 FQNEAQ (reference sequence).

The rearrangement links TRBV7-9 to TRBJ1-5; perhaps TRBD1 as D (6 bases). Germline loops: CDR1 SEHNR, CDR2 FQNEAQ (reference sequence). This CDR3 spans 17 amino acids. V was shortened by 5 bases and J by 0 bases, with 17 bases between the two germline ends. The CDR3 spells CASSPWTAGYSNQPQHF. The CDR3 DNA is TGTGCCAGCAGCCCTTGGACAGCCGGGTATAGCAATCAGCCCCAGCATTTT.

Many counts were recorded for this clone. The rearrangement joins TRBV20-1 to TRBJ2-3; 7 positions agree with TRBD2. Trimming took 3 bases from V and 3 from J; bases not matched to a gene: 9. The germline gives CDR1 DFQATT, CDR2 SNEGSKA (reference sequence). The CDR3 loop spans 15 amino acids. CDR3 residues: CSASPDRAGTDTQYF. CDR3 DNA: TGCAGTGCTAGTCCCGACCGAGCGGGAACAGATACGCAGTATTTT.

This sequence joins TRBV6-5 and TRBJ2-7; tentatively, D is TRBD1 (6 bases). Between the trimmed V and J ends, which lost 11 bases and 2 bases, there was a span of 16 bases. Germline V CDR1 and CDR2: MNHEY, SVGAGI. CDR3 size: 13 residues. The CDR3 sequence: CAGPTGRPYEQYF. In DNA form, the CDR3 reads TGTGCCGGACCTACAGGGCGCCCCTACGAGCAGTACTTC.

This chain connects TRBV7-2 to TRBJ2-5; 7 bases line up with TRBD2. CDR3 length: 15 residues. The V gene's germline CDR1 is SGHTA and CDR2 FQGNSA. V was clipped by 6 bases and J by 0 bases; unmatched bases: 7. This chain's CDR3 is CASRRPGLNQETQYF. CDR3 coding DNA: TGTGCCAGCAGACGTCCGGGACTAAACCAAGAGACCCAGTACTTC.